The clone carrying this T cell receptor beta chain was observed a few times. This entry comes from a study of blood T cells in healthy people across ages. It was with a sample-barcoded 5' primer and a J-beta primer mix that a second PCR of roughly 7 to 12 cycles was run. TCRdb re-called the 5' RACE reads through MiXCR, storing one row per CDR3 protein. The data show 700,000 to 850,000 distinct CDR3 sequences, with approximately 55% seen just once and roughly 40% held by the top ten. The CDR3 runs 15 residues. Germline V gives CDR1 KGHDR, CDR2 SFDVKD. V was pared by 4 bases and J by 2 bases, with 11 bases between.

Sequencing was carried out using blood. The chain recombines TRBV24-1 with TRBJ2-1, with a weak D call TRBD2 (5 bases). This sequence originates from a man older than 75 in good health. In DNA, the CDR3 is TGTGCCACCAGTGACTCTAGAGGGACCTACAATGAGCAGTTCTTC. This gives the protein CATSDSRGTYNEQFF.